This T cell receptor (beta chain) was retrieved from a study of blood T cell repertoires in COVID-19. Study details: Acute and convalescent COVID-19 samples came from the United States, Italy and Spain. PBMCs, B-cell-depleted T cells, or T cells were the source of the cDNA or gDNA that made up the material.

Original processing notes: The authors estimated nucleated cell counts from reference gene primer amplification. Sequenced by immunoSEQ multiplex PCR; TCRdb stores in-frame clones only, minus some. V and J calls and clone size are as listed in that table; D and trimming were resolved from the DNA. Found here are about 210,000 clones, about four fifths of them singletons; the top ten hold approximately 2.9%. CDR3 length: 14 residues. Germline CDR1 is SGHRS and CDR2 is YFSETQ. V gave up 0 bases and J gave up 7 bases; unmatched junction bases: 4. This chain links TRBV5-1 with TRBJ2-1; 7 nucleotides align to TRBD1. Sequenced input: peripheral blood. The TCR sequence derives from a man aged 45-65 years with active or convalescent COVID-19. This CDR3 is CASSLDRGWNEQFF. The CDR3 DNA is TGCGCCAGCAGCTTGGACAGGGGATGGAATGAGCAGTTCTTC.